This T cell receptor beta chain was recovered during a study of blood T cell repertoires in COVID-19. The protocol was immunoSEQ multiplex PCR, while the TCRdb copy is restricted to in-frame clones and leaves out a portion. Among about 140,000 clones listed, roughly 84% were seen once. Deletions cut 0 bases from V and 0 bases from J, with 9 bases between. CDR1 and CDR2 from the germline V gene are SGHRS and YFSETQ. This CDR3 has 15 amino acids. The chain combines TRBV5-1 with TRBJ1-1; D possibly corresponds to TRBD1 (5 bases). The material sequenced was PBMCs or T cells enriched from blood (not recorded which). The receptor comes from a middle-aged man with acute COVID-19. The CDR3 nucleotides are TGCGCCAGCAGCTTGGAGGGGCCGGTGAACACTGAAGCTTTCTTT. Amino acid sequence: CASSLEGPVNTEAFF.